This section outlines one TCR beta chain sequence together with its context. What it binds is unknown. The data belong to a study of beta chain features in type 1 diabetes. Whole-study results and caveats: TCRB CDR3s were moderately but significantly shorter in Type 1 diabetes patients in all four CD4+ subsets. Still unanswered here is whether HLA type influences TCRB rearrangement.

As every portion of the isolated RNA was reverse transcribed, the sequencing read expressed TCRB transcripts. Measured with immunoSEQ multiplex PCR; TCRdb has only the in-frame clones, and not every one. The profile shows hundreds of thousands of clones, about 29% of them singletons. Germline assignment: CDR1 SEHNR and CDR2 FQNEAQ (reference sequence). The V gene lost 5 bases and the J gene lost 2 bases, with 16 bases spanning the gap. This CDR3 has 16 amino acids. This clonotype was sampled from a man aged 18 to 30 in good health. The sequenced material came from naive CD4+ T cells from blood. The chain has TRBV7-9 and TRBJ2-4, with D perhaps TRBD1 (6 bases). CDR3 sequence (DNA): TGTGCCAGCAGCCAGAACAGGGCTTGGCCCAAAAACATTCAGTACTTC. Protein sequence: CASSQNRAWPKNIQYF.